The 8 T cell receptor beta chains in this list originate from one sample, sequenced in a study of naive and memory T cell subsets. General study results and limits: Naive repertoires, especially CD8, held a few larger clonotypes, possibly memory cells re-expressing CD45RA.

The antigens of these receptors remain unknown. Two oligonucleotides, mixed equimolar, formed the beta constant-region primer covering TRBC1 and TRBC2. Four rounds of PCR amplified the ligated cDNA using nested alpha and beta constant-region primers plus SP2. TCRdb reprocessed the UMI-ligation and nested PCR reads with MiXCR, giving one entry per CDR3 protein. The sample records approximately 140,000 distinct CDR3 sequences, under 25% being singletons. The sequencing input was naive CD8+ T cells from blood. All receptors derive from a human donor in good health.

The rearrangement uses TRBV19 and TRBJ2-1, with D perhaps TRBD2 (5 bases). From germline, CDR1 is LNHDA and CDR2 SQIVND (reference sequence). This CDR3 contains 13 residues. V shed 5 bases and J shed 13 bases, with 18 bases lying between them. CDR3 in amino acids: CASSPYSGGIQFF. The CDR3 nucleotides are TGTGCCAGTAGTCCCTATTCAGGAGGAATACAGTTCTTC.

The chain links TRBV28 to TRBJ2-1; D unresolved. CDR3 size: 15 residues. V was clipped by 6 bases and J by 5 bases, with 17 bases between them. Germline CDR1 is MDHEN and CDR2 is SYDVKM. CDR3 loop: CASSSNPALNNEQFF. The CDR3 DNA reads TGTGCCAGCAGCTCCAACCCGGCCCTTAACAATGAGCAGTTCTTC.

This clonotype was seen more than once but under ten times. The chain recombines TRBV19 with TRBJ2-7; the D is unclear. Trimming took off 5 bases at V and 2 bases at J, with 10 bases between the two ends. CDR3 length: 13 residues. CDR1 is LNHDA and CDR2 is SQIVND in the germline V gene (reference sequence). The CDR3 loop reads CASSPRGAYEQYF. CDR3 bases: TGTGCCAGTAGTCCCCGTGGGGCCTACGAGCAGTACTTC.

In this sample, this clonotype turned up a few times. This CDR3 reads CASSLGGGTNEKLFF. The CDR3 region has the DNA TGTGCCAGCAGCTTAGGGGGGGGAACTAATGAAAAACTGTTTTTT. J is TRBJ1-4 and V is TRBV13, with a tentative D call TRBD1 (5 bases). The CDR3 runs 15 residues. Germline CDR1 is PRHDT and CDR2 is FYEKMQ (reference sequence). V gave up 0 bases and J gave up 1 base, with 6 bases separating them.

This clonotype was seen only a few times. The chain has TRBV27 and TRBJ2-1, with 7 bases matching TRBD1. Per the germline V gene, CDR1 is MNHEY and CDR2 is SMNVEV (reference sequence). V lost 5 bases and J lost 3; bases outside the gene matches: 4. The CDR3 consists of 14 residues. CDR3 loop: CASSNRGNYNEQFF. In DNA form, the CDR3 reads TGTGCCAGCAGTAACAGGGGAAACTACAATGAGCAGTTCTTC.

A few counts support this clonotype. The rearrangement joins TRBV28 to TRBJ1-6, with TRBD1 matching over 8 bases. Per the germline V gene, CDR1 is MDHEN and CDR2 is SYDVKM. The trim removed 8 bases at V and 5 bases at J, leaving 8 bases unmatched. This CDR3 spans 15 amino acids. Here the CDR3 DNA reads TGTGCCAGCCACATTACGACAGGGGATAATTCACCCCTCCACTTT. Amino acid sequence: CASHITTGDNSPLHF.

The chain carries TRBV28 and TRBJ2-7; TRBD2 agrees at 12 bases. V shed 3 bases, J shed 5 bases, and the junction held 2 bases outside the gene matches. The CDR3 extends over 14 amino acids. Germline CDR1 MDHEN, CDR2 SYDVKM. The CDR3 protein is CASSFRLAGDEQYF. The CDR3 DNA reads TGTGCCAGCAGTTTTCGACTAGCGGGGGACGAGCAGTACTTC.

This clonotype was observed a handful of times. The chain employs TRBV9 and TRBJ2-1, with 10 bases identical to TRBD1. Per germline, CDR1 SGDLS and CDR2 YYNGEE. The CDR3 contains 13 residues. The trim removed 7 bases at V and 3 bases at J, leaving 1 base unmatched. The CDR3 DNA reads as TGTGCCAGCGGACAGGGGGGCTACAATGAGCAGTTCTTC. Translation: CASGQGGYNEQFF. Complete variable domain (other parts from reference TRBV9 and TRBJ2-1): DSGVTQTPKHLITATGQRVTLRCSPRSGDLSVYWYQQSLDQGLQFLIQYYNGEERAKGNILERFSAQQFPDLHSELNLSSLELGDSALYFCASGQGGYNEQFFGPGTRLTVL.